These 2 T cell receptor beta chains originate from one sample sequenced in a study of blood T cell repertoires in COVID-19. Repertoires were generated with immunoSEQ multiplex PCR, while TCRdb's copy carries only in-frame clones and drops some. The sample carries hundreds of thousands of clones, roughly 86% recorded once. The sequenced material came from peripheral blood. The receptors were sampled from a woman aged 25 to 39 who had recovered from COVID-19.

This clone has more than one count but fewer than ten. The rearrangement links TRBV2 to TRBJ2-7; 11 nucleotides align to TRBD1. The V and J ends lost 7 bases and 2 bases, in that order; junction bases with no gene match: 7. Germline V CDR1 and CDR2: SNHLY, FYNNEI. The CDR3 runs 15 residues. For the CDR3, the DNA is TGTGCCAGCAACGAGGGGGGACAGGGGGCCTACGAGCAGTACTTC. It yields the protein CASNEGGQGAYEQYF.

V and J are TRBV24-1 and TRBJ2-1; possible D gene TRBD1, 5 bases. The CDR3 consists of 17 residues. In germline, CDR1 is KGHDR, CDR2 SFDVKD. Trimming shortened V by 3 bases and J by 2 bases, and 16 bases separated the two germline ends. The CDR3 here is CATSDTFQGKTYNEQFF. The DNA for the CDR3 is TGTGCCACCAGTGATACGTTCCAGGGAAAAACCTACAATGAGCAGTTCTTC.